This TCR beta chain emerged from a study of shared clonotypes between healthy human individuals. Germline CDR1 is GTSNPN and CDR2 is SVGIG (reference sequence). This CDR3 is 12 amino acids long. The V end was cut by 1 base, the J end by 3 bases, with 6 bases between. TCRdb's copy holds only in-frame clones and misses some; the assay was immunoSEQ multiplex PCR. The sample records around 1.4 million clones, less than 99% being singletons. This TCR came from a man younger than 45 in good health. The genes are TRBV30 and TRBJ1-1; the D is unclear. Sequencing was carried out using naive CD4+ T cells sorted from blood. Subset here: CD45RA+ positively selected. The DNA of the CDR3 is TGTGCCTGGAGTGATAGACACACTGAAGCTTTCTTT. Residues: CAWSDRHTEAFF.